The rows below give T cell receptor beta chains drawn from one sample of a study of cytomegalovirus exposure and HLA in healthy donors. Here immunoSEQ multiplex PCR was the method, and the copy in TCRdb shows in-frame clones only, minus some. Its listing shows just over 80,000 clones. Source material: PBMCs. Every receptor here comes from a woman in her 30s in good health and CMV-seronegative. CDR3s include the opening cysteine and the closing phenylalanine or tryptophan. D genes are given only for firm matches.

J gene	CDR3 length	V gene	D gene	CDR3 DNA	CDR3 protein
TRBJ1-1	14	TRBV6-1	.	TGTGCCAGCAGTGAAGGAGGGTTGAGGACTGAAGCTTTCTTT	CASSEGGLRTEAFF
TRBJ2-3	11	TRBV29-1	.	TGCAGCTTCTTAGAGGGCAATACGCAGTATTTT	CSFLEGNTQYF
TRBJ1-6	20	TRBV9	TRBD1	TGTGCCAGCAGCGGGGACAGGGCCCCCGCCTTAAGCTCCTATAATTCACCCCTCCACTTT	CASSGDRAPALSSYNSPLHF
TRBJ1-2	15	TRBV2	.	TGTGCCAGCAACGGACAGATCCTCTCTAACTATGGCTACACCTTC	CASNGQILSNYGYTF
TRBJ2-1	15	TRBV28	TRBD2	TGTGCCAGCAGTTTAGGGACTAGCGAGTACAATGAGCAGTTCTTC	CASSLGTSEYNEQFF
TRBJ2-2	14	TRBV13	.	TGTGCCAGCAGCTTTAGTATTGGCACCGGGGAGCTGTTTTTT	CASSFSIGTGELFF
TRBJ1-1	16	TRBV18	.	TGTGCCAGCTCACCCCTACGGGGAGGGGCGAACACTGAAGCTTTCTTT	CASSPLRGGANTEAFF
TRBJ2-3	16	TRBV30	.	TGTGCCTGGAGCCCGGAGGGAGTAGGGAGATTACATACGCAGTATTTT	CAWSPEGVGRLHTQYF
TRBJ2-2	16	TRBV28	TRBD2	TGTGCCAGCAGTTCCCGACTAGCGGGCAACACCGGGGAGCTGTTTTTT	CASSSRLAGNTGELFF
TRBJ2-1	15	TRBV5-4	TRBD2	TGTGCCAGCAGCGCAGCTAGCGGTGGGGACCATGAGCAGTTCTTC	CASSAASGGDHEQFF
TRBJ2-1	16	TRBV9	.	TGTGCCAGCAACCCATCGGGACTTCGGGACTACAATGAGCAGTTCTTC	CASNPSGLRDYNEQFF
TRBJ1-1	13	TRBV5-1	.	TGCGCCAGCAGCTTCGGTTCGAATACTGAAGCTTTCTTT	CASSFGSNTEAFF
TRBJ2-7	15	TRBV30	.	TGTGCCTGGAGTGCAGGAACTTCTTCCTCCTACGAGCAGTACTTC	CAWSAGTSSSYEQYF
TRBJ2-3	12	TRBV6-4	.	TGTGCCAGCAGTGACTCGTCGGGAGCGCAGTATTTT	CASSDSSGAQYF
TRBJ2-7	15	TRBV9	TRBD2	TGTGCCAGCAGCCCCCACTTGCGGGGGGAGTACGAGCAGTACTTC	CASSPHLRGEYEQYF
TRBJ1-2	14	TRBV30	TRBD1	TGTGCCTGGAGTCCCCCGAGGGGGCTAGGGGGCTACACCTTC	CAWSPPRGLGGYTF
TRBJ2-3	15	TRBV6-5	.	TGTGCCAGCAGTATGGACACTTCTGGCACAGATACGCAGTATTTT	CASSMDTSGTDTQYF
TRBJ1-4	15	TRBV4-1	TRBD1	TGCGCCAGCAGCCGACAGGGTCGGTCTAATGAAAAACTGTTTTTT	CASSRQGRSNEKLFF
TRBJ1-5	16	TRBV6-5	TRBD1	TGTGCCAGCAGTTTTCCGGACAGGGGTAGCAATCAGCCCCAGCATTTT	CASSFPDRGSNQPQHF
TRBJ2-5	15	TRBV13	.	TGTGCCAGCAGCTTAGGGACAGGTGGAACGGAGACCCAGTACTTC	CASSLGTGGTETQYF
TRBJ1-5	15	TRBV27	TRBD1	TGTGCCAGCAGCTCCGGACAGGGGGCGGGTCAGCCCCAGCATTTT	CASSSGQGAGQPQHF
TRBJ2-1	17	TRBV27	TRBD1	TGTGCCAGCAGTCCCCGCCTAGGACAGGTCACCTACAATGAGCAGTTCTTC	CASSPRLGQVTYNEQFF
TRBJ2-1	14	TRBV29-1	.	TGCAGCGTTGCCCAGCGGGCCAGATACAATGAGCAGTTCTTC	CSVAQRARYNEQFF
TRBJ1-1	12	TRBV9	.	TGTGCCAGCAGCGTAGATGAAGGAGAGGCTTTCTTT	CASSVDEGEAFF
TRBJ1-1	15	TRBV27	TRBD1	TGTGCCAGCAGTTTGGGGGCAGGGGGGCGCACTGAAGCTTTCTTT	CASSLGAGGRTEAFF
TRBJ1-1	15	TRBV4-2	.	TGTGCCAGCAGCCAATTACAGGGCATGAACACTGAAGCTTTCTTT	CASSQLQGMNTEAFF
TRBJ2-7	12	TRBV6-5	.	TGTGCCAGCAGTCGGGACAACTACGAGCAGTACTTC	CASSRDNYEQYF
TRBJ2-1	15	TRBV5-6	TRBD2	TGTGCCAGCAGCTTGGGAGCGGGAGTGGGCGATGAGCAGTTCTTC	CASSLGAGVGDEQFF
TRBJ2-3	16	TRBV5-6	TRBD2	TGTGCCAGCAGAAGCCTCGGGGCGGGAGTGGGGTCTATGCAGTATTTT	CASRSLGAGVGSMQYF
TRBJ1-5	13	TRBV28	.	TGTGCCAGCAGTTTTTCCAGGGATCAGCCCCAGCATTTT	CASSFSRDQPQHF
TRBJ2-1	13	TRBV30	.	TGTGCCTGGAGTGGGTCTGCGGGAAATGAGCAGTTCTTC	CAWSGSAGNEQFF
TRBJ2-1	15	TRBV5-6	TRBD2	TGTGCCAGCAGCATTAGCGGGAGGAGGGACAATGAGCAGTTCTTC	CASSISGRRDNEQFF
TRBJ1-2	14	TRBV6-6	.	TGTGCCAGCAGTCAGCAGGGCCCTAACTATGGCTACACCTTC	CASSQQGPNYGYTF
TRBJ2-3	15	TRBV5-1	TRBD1	TGCGCCAGCAGCTTGGCGACAGGGGCCACAGATACGCAGTATTTT	CASSLATGATDTQYF
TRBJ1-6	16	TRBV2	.	TGTGCCAGCAGTGGGAACAGAGTCTCCTATAATTCACCCCTCCACTTT	CASSGNRVSYNSPLHF
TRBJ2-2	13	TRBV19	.	TGTGCCAGTACGGAGGGGAACACCGGGGAGCTGTTTTTT	CASTEGNTGELFF
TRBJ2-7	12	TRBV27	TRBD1	TGTGCCACGGGAAACAGGGGTTACGAGCAGTACTTC	CATGNRGYEQYF
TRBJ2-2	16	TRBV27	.	TGTGCCAGCAGTTCACGGACAGGAGGGAATATCGGGGAGCTGTTTTTT	CASSSRTGGNIGELFF
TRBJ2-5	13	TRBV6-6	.	TGTGCCAGCAGTTACACTAGCCGAGAGACCCAGTACTTC	CASSYTSRETQYF
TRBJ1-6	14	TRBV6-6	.	TGTGCCAGCAGTTACGACCTGCGGAATTCACCCCTCCACTTT	CASSYDLRNSPLHF
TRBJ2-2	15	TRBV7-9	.	TGTGCCAGCAGCCCAGACGGGTTTGTCCGCGGGGAGCTGTTTTTT	CASSPDGFVRGELFF
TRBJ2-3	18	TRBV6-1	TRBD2	TGTGCCAGCAGTGTTGCCGGGACTAGCGGGGGGGCGACAGATACGCAGTATTTT	CASSVAGTSGGATDTQYF
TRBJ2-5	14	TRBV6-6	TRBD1	TGTGCCAGCAGCCCGACAGGGGGCGCGAAGACCCAGTACTTC	CASSPTGGAKTQYF
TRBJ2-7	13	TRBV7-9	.	TGTGCCAGCAGCCAATGGGAAGGGGCGGCGCAGTACTTC	CASSQWEGAAQYF
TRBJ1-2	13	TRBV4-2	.	TGTGCCAGCAGCCTGGTCATAGAATCTGCCCACACCTTC	CASSLVIESAHTF
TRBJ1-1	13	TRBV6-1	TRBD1	TGTGCCAGCGCGACAGGGGGCGTCCCTGAAGCTTTCTTT	CASATGGVPEAFF
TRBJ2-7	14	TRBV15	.	TGTGCCACCAGCAGAGTTGTGCGGGACGGGGAGCAGTACTTC	CATSRVVRDGEQYF